This TCR beta chain was sequenced for a study of blood T cell repertoires in COVID-19. Original methodology: Amplification from reference gene primers served as the basis for estimated nucleated cell counts. Here immunoSEQ multiplex PCR was the method, and the copy in TCRdb shows in-frame clones only, minus some. The V and J calls and clone size are taken from that table; D and trimming were inferred from the DNA. The data hold 300,000 to 400,000 clones, with under 95% observed a single time. The CDR3 contains 14 residues. The V gene end was trimmed by 1 base and the J gene end by 7 bases; junction bases not matched to a gene: 4. CDR1 is LGHNA, CDR2 YSLEER, per germline.

The TCR comes from a woman between 18 and 30 years old who had recovered from COVID-19. The sample comprised peripheral blood. J is TRBJ1-2 and V is TRBV4-3; 9 bases are a match to TRBD1. CDR3 coding DNA: TGCGCCAGCAGCCAAGTCACAGGGGGCTTTGGCTACACCTTC. Translated, it gives CASSQVTGGFGYTF.